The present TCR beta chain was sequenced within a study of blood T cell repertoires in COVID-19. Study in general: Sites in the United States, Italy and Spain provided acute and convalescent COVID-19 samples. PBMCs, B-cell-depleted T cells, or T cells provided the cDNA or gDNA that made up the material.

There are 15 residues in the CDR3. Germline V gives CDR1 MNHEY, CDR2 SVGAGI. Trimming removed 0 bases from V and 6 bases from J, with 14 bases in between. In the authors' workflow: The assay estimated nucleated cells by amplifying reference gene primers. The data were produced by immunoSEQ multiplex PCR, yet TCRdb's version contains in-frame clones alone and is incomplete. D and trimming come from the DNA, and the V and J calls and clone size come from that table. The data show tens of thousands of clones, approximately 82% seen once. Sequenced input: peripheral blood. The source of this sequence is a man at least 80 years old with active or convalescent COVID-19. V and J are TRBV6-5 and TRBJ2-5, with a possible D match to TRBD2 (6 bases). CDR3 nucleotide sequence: TGTGCCAGCAGTTACTCATGGAGGGATGAGAAGACCCAGTACTTC. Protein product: CASSYSWRDEKTQYF.